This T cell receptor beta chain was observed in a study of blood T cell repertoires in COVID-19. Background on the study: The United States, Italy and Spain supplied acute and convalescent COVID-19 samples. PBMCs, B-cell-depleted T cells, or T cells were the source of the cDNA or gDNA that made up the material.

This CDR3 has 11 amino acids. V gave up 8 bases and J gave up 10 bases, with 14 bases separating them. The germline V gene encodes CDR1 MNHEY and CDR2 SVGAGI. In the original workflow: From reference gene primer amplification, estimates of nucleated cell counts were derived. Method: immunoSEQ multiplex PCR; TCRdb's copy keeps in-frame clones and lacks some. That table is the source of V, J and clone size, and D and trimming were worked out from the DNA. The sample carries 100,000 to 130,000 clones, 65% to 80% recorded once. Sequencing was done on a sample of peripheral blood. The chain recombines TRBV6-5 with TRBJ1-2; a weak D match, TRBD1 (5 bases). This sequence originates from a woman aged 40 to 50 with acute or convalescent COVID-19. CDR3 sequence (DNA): TGTGCCAGCGGACCAGGGTTGGTCTACACCTTC. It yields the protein CASGPGLVYTF.